The rows below give T cell receptor beta chains drawn from one sample of a study of shared clonotypes between healthy human individuals. TCRdb's copy holds only in-frame clones and misses some; the assay was immunoSEQ multiplex PCR. The data hold about 1,900,000 clones, with about 95% observed a single time. Input material: naive CD8+ T cells sorted from blood. The receptors here all came from a man aged 18-30 years in good health. The CDR3 runs from the conserved cysteine through the conserved F or W. A D gene is named only where the DNA matches it firmly. The listing skips clone size in some rows; elsewhere it reads once, few, many or a size class.

V	J	length	size	D	CDR3	DNA
TRBV9	TRBJ2-3	15	.	.	CASSVGGVVTDTQYF	TGTGCCAGCAGCGTAGGGGGAGTGGTGACAGATACGCAGTATTTT
TRBV11-2	TRBJ2-7	15	.	.	CASSLGSHFRYEQYF	TGTGCCAGCAGCTTAGGGTCTCACTTCCGCTACGAGCAGTACTTC
TRBV9	TRBJ2-3	19	.	.	CASSVGEWSTGASTDTQYF	TGTGCCAGCAGCGTAGGAGAATGGTCGACAGGAGCTAGCACAGATACGCAGTATTTT
TRBV5-4	TRBJ2-1	16	.	TRBD2	CASSPELAEADNEQFF	TGTGCCAGCAGCCCAGAACTAGCGGAAGCTGACAATGAGCAGTTCTTC
TRBV27	TRBJ1-2	12	.	.	CASSFLGGGYTF	TGTGCCAGCAGTTTCTTGGGAGGTGGCTACACCTTC
TRBV27	TRBJ2-3	14	.	TRBD1	CASSFPGGPDTQYF	TGTGCCAGCAGTTTCCCAGGGGGCCCAGATACGCAGTATTTT
TRBV7-2	TRBJ1-5	15	once	.	CASSLQGRSNQPQHF	TGTGCCAGCAGCTTACAGGGGAGGAGTAATCAGCCCCAGCATTTT
TRBV11-2	TRBJ1-1	13	.	.	CASSTRGGTEAFF	TGTGCCAGCAGCACCCGCGGGGGGACTGAAGCTTTCTTT
TRBV5-4	TRBJ1-2	13	.	.	CASSWGDSYGYTF	TGTGCCAGCAGCTGGGGGGACTCCTATGGCTACACCTTC
TRBV6-1	TRBJ1-5	15	.	TRBD1	CASSGQGALNQPQHF	TGTGCCAGCAGCGGACAGGGGGCCCTCAATCAGCCCCAGCATTTT
TRBV9	TRBJ1-6	16	once	.	CASSPELSSYNSPLHF	TGTGCCAGCAGCCCTGAACTGAGCTCCTATAATTCACCCCTCCACTTT
TRBV6-5	TRBJ2-1	15	.	TRBD2	CASRPPGTSGNEQFF	TGTGCCAGCAGGCCTCCCGGGACTAGCGGTAATGAGCAGTTCTTC
TRBV28	TRBJ2-3	15	few	.	CASSLWVGGTDTQYF	TGTGCCAGCAGTTTATGGGTGGGGGGCACAGATACGCAGTATTTT
TRBV4-1	TRBJ1-5	14	.	.	CASSQDGGDQPQHF	TGCGCCAGCAGCCAAGATGGTGGGGATCAGCCCCAGCATTTT
TRBV29-1	TRBJ1-4	13	.	.	CSVGGGLDEKLFF	TGCAGCGTCGGGGGGGGTTTGGACGAAAAACTGTTTTTT
TRBV5-6	TRBJ2-6	14	.	.	CATSPGSGANVLTF	TGTGCCACCTCCCCAGGGTCCGGGGCCAACGTCCTGACTTTC
TRBV11-2	TRBJ2-7	14	.	.	CASSQGGSGYEQYF	TGTGCCAGCAGCCAGGGGGGGTCCGGCTACGAGCAGTACTTC
TRBV4-3	TRBJ2-1	15	.	TRBD2	CASSHTGLAGDEQFF	TGCGCCAGCAGCCATACGGGACTAGCGGGAGATGAGCAGTTCTTC
TRBV5-4	TRBJ2-5	16	.	TRBD1	CASSPLRTGVGETQYF	TGTGCCAGCAGCCCGCTGCGGACAGGGGTGGGGGAGACCCAGTACTTC
TRBV28	TRBJ1-2	13	.	.	CASSLRGVYGYTF	TGTGCCAGCAGTTTGCGTGGTGTGTATGGCTACACCTTC
TRBV28	TRBJ1-6	14	.	.	CASSFDELSSPLHF	TGTGCCAGCAGTTTCGACGAGTTGAGTTCACCCCTCCACTTT
TRBV6-5	TRBJ1-2	15	.	.	CASSYLSAGEDGYTF	TGTGCCAGCAGTTACCTCTCGGCAGGCGAGGATGGCTACACCTTC
TRBV2	TRBJ1-5	15	.	TRBD1	CASSPTGEGNQPQHF	TGTGCCAGCAGTCCGACAGGGGAGGGGAATCAGCCCCAGCATTTT
TRBV4-2	TRBJ1-2	16	few	.	CASSQEFRAGADGYTF	TGTGCCAGCAGCCAAGAGTTCCGGGCAGGGGCAGATGGCTACACCTTC
TRBV9	TRBJ2-1	15	.	TRBD2	CASSGAGVSSNEQFF	TGTGCCAGCAGCGGGGCGGGAGTATCGTCCAATGAGCAGTTCTTC
TRBV4-1	TRBJ1-1	14	.	.	CASSHTGPNTEAFF	TGCGCCAGCAGCCATACGGGGCCCAACACTGAAGCTTTCTTT
TRBV6-1	TRBJ1-6	18	.	.	CASSGPARVEAYNSPLHF	TGTGCCAGCAGTGGACCGGCTAGAGTGGAGGCCTATAATTCACCCCTCCACTTT
TRBV6-1	TRBJ2-7	13	.	.	CASSDYYSYEQYF	TGTGCCAGCAGTGACTACTACTCCTACGAGCAGTACTTC
TRBV9	TRBJ2-7	15	once	TRBD2	CASSVVSGGPYEQYF	TGTGCCAGCAGCGTAGTAAGCGGGGGGCCCTACGAGCAGTACTTC
TRBV28	TRBJ1-3	14	.	.	CASSDRSSGNTIYF	TGTGCCAGCAGCGACAGGAGCTCTGGAAACACCATATATTTT
TRBV13	TRBJ2-5	14	.	.	CASSLPGAEETQYF	TGTGCCAGCAGCTTACCGGGAGCCGAGGAGACCCAGTACTTC
TRBV5-4	TRBJ2-2	18	once	TRBD1	CASSLGTGGEFFTGELFF	TGTGCCAGCAGCTTGGGGACAGGGGGCGAATTTTTCACCGGGGAGCTGTTTTTT
TRBV5-1	TRBJ1-1	16	.	.	CASSPATAGANTEAFF	TGCGCCAGCAGCCCAGCGACAGCAGGGGCGAACACTGAAGCTTTCTTT
TRBV9	TRBJ1-6	15	few	TRBD1	CASSDGDSRNSPLHF	TGTGCCAGCAGCGATGGGGACAGTAGAAATTCACCCCTCCACTTT
TRBV6-6	TRBJ1-2	14	.	.	CASSYDGGNYGYTF	TGTGCCAGCAGTTACGACGGCGGAAACTATGGCTACACCTTC
TRBV27	TRBJ1-2	14	.	.	CASSYVGGNYGYTF	TGTGCCAGCAGTTATGTCGGGGGGAACTATGGCTACACCTTC
TRBV11-2	TRBJ2-2	17	.	TRBD2	CASSYRFLAGADGELFF	TGTGCCAGCAGCTACCGATTCCTAGCGGGAGCGGACGGGGAGCTGTTTTTT
TRBV7-9	TRBJ1-1	12	.	.	CASSLESPEAFF	TGTGCCAGCAGCTTAGAATCCCCTGAAGCTTTCTTT
TRBV7-9	TRBJ2-5	16	.	.	CASSPPDSSLLETQYF	TGTGCCAGCAGCCCCCCTGACAGTTCCTTGTTAGAGACCCAGTACTTC
TRBV28	TRBJ1-1	12	.	.	CASSFTHTEAFF	TGTGCCAGCAGTTTTACGCACACTGAAGCTTTCTTT
TRBV5-4	TRBJ2-5	12	.	.	CATSDSGETQYF	TGTGCCACCTCCGACTCGGGGGAGACCCAGTACTTC
TRBV9	TRBJ2-5	14	.	.	CASSVEGQQETQYF	TGTGCCAGCAGCGTTGAGGGGCAGCAAGAGACCCAGTACTTC
TRBV2	TRBJ2-7	15	.	.	CATTPSPTTRYEQYF	TGTGCCACCACGCCCTCCCCTACTACGCGCTACGAGCAGTACTTC
TRBV9	TRBJ2-7	14	.	.	CASSPRGVSYEQYF	TGTGCCAGCAGCCCCCGTGGGGTCTCCTACGAGCAGTACTTC